A single sample is the source of the 4 T cell receptor beta chains below, sequenced in a study of PD-L1 blockade in urothelial cancer. Sequencing was performed with immunoSEQ multiplex PCR; in TCRdb, only in-frame clones are kept and a portion is missing. The table records about 50,000 clones, around 90% of them present only once. The sequences come from PBMCs, collected around atezolizumab (anti-PD-L1) treatment. All receptors derive from a man in his 60s with urothelial cancer.

For the CDR3, the DNA is TGTGCCAGCAGCCCCCTGATGCTCAGGAACACCGGGGAGCTGTTTTTT. Translating gives CASSPLMLRNTGELFF. The chain employs TRBV5-6 and TRBJ2-2; D not resolved. Trimming left V 4 bases short and J 1 base short, with 14 bases between. Per germline, CDR1 SGHDT and CDR2 YYEEEE. This CDR3 is built from 16 residues.

The chain is built from TRBV4-2 and TRBJ1-2; 9 bases map to TRBD1. Per germline, CDR1 LGHNA and CDR2 YNFKEQ. CDR3 length: 14 residues. J was trimmed by 8 bases and V by 0 bases; bases with no gene match: 4. This CDR3 is CASSQDGTGQGYTF. The CDR3 DNA is TGTGCCAGCAGCCAAGACGGGACAGGGCAAGGCTACACCTTC.

This sequence joins TRBV5-6 and TRBJ1-4; a weak D match, TRBD1 (5 bases). The CDR3 has 14 residues. CDR1 is SGHDT and CDR2 is YYEEEE in the germline V gene. The V and J ends lost 0 bases and 8 bases respectively, with 11 bases between them. The CDR3 loop reads CASSLAGLREKLFF. CDR3 in DNA: TGTGCCAGCAGCTTGGCAGGGCTTAGAGAAAAACTGTTTTTT.

V is TRBV14 and J is TRBJ1-2; 7 bases map to TRBD1. The CDR3 runs to 13 residues. CDR1 and CDR2 (germline): SGHDN, FVKESK. The J segment lost 9 bases and the V segment lost 1 base, leaving 5 bases of the junction unmatched. The CDR3 protein is CASSQGQGRRYTF. As DNA, the CDR3 is TGTGCCAGCAGCCAAGGACAGGGCCGCCGCTACACCTTC.